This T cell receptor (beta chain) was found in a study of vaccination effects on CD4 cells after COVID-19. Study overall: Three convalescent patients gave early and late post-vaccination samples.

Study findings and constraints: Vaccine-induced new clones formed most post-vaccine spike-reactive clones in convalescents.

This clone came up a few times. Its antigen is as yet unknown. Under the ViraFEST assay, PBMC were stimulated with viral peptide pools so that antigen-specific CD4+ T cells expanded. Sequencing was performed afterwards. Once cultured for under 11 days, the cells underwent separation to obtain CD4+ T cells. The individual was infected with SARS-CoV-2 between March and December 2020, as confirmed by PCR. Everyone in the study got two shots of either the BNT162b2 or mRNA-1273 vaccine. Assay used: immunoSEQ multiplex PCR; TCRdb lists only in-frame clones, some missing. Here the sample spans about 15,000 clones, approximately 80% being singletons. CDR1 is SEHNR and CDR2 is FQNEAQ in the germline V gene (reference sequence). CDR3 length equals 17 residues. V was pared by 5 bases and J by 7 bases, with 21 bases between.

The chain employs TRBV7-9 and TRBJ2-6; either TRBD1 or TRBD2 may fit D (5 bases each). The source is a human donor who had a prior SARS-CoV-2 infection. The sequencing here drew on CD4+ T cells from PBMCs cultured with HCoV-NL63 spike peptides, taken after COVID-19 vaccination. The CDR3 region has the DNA TGTGCCAGCAGCATTTCATGGGGGAAGGGTAGTGCCAACGTCCTGACTTTC. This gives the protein CASSISWGKGSANVLTF.